This TCR beta chain came from a study of cytomegalovirus exposure and HLA in healthy donors. Study-level background: When 398 donors were genotyped, just over 80% of them were found to fall in the Caucasian-associated ancestry cluster.

Germline loops: CDR1 MNHEY, CDR2 SMNVEV (reference sequence). The CDR3 contains 17 residues. Trimming at V came to 6 bases and at J to 4 bases, leaving 12 bases not matched to a gene. Notes on the study in general: Both high specificity and high sensitivity reportedly marked the classifier's diagnosis of cytomegalovirus status.

Primers: 60 Vbeta forward and 13 Jbeta reverse. Method: immunoSEQ multiplex PCR; TCRdb's copy keeps in-frame clones and lacks some. The profile shows about 150,000 clones, 84% of them singletons. Worth noting for this clone: Its antigen is unknown.

The chain uses TRBV27 and TRBJ2-3; 11 bases agree with TRBD1. The TCR originated in a man aged 50 to 59 in good health and CMV-seropositive. Sequencing was carried out using PBMCs. The CDR3 is CASRSPAGQGGADTQYF. Here the CDR3 DNA reads TGTGCCAGCAGGTCCCCGGCGGGACAGGGGGGCGCAGATACGCAGTATTTT.